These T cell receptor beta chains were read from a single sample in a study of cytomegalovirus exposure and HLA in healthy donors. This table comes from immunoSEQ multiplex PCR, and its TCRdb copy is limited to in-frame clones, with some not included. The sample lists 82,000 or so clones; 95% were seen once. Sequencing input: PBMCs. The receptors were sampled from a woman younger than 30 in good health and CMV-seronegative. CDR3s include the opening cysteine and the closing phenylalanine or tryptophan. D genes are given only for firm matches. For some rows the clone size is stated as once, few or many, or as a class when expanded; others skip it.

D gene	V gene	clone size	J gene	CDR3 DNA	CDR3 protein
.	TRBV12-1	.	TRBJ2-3	TGTGCCAGCAGTCACACTATAGGAACCCCTAGCACAGATACGCAGTATTTT	CASSHTIGTPSTDTQYF
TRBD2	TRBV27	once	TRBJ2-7	TGTGCCAGCAGTTTAACTAGCGGGGGGCCCTACGAGCAGTACTTC	CASSLTSGGPYEQYF
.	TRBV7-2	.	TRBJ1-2	TGTGCCAGCAGCCCTTTGCGCCAATATGGCTACACCTTC	CASSPLRQYGYTF
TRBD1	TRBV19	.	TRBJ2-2	TGTGCCAGTAGTGCAGACAGGGACACCGGGGAGCTGTTTTTT	CASSADRDTGELFF
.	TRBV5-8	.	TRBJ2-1	TGTGCCAGCAGCTTGGTGCGGGCTAGCTCCTACAATGAGCAGTTCTTC	CASSLVRASSYNEQFF
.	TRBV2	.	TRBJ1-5	TGTGCCAGCAGGGTCAGCGCGGTCAGCAATCAGCCCCAGCATTTT	CASRVSAVSNQPQHF
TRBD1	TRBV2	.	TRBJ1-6	TGTGCCAGCAGTCGACAGGGGGCGCGGAATTCACCCCTCCACTTT	CASSRQGARNSPLHF
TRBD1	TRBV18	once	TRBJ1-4	TGTGCCAGCTCACAACAGGGGCCGAGAAATGAAAAACTGTTTTTT	CASSQQGPRNEKLFF
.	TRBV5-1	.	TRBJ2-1	TGCGCCAGCAGCTCTAGAGGGAGAGGGGGCAATGAGCAGTTCTTC	CASSSRGRGGNEQFF
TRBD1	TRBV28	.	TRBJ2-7	TGTGCCAGCAGTTACGGACAGGAAACTACCTACGAGCAGTACTTC	CASSYGQETTYEQYF
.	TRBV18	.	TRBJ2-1	TGTGCCAGCTCACCCGGAGAACTAGCCTGGGCCAGGAATGAGCAGTTCTTC	CASSPGELAWARNEQFF
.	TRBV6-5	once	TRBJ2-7	TGTGCCAGCAGTGGTGACAGAGCTGCCTACGAGCAGTACTTC	CASSGDRAAYEQYF
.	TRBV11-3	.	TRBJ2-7	TGTGCCAGCAGCGCGGGACCTAGCTCCTACGAGCAGTACTTC	CASSAGPSSYEQYF
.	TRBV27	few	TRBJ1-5	TGTGCCAGCAGTTTATCAGGGGTCAATCAGCCCCAGCATTTT	CASSLSGVNQPQHF
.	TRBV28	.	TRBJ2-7	TGTGCCAGCAGTTTGGGAGACTACGAGCAGTACTTC	CASSLGDYEQYF
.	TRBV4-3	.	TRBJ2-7	TGCGCCAGCAGCCAAGAGGTGACGGGAAGATTTTACGAGCAGTACTTC	CASSQEVTGRFYEQYF
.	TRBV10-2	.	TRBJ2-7	TGCGCCAGCAGTGAGCGAGGGGAGCAGTACTTC	CASSERGEQYF
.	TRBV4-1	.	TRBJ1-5	TGCGCCAGCAGCCAAGTTGGGGCACGAATTAATCAGCCCCAGCATTTT	CASSQVGARINQPQHF
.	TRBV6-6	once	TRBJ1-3	TGTGCCAGCAGTTACGAAGTGGCGGGCTTCGGAAACACCATATATTTT	CASSYEVAGFGNTIYF
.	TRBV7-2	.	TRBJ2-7	TGTGCCAGCAGCGCTCACAGGGCCCTCATCTCCTACGAGCAGTACTTC	CASSAHRALISYEQYF
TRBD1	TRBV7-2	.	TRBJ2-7	TGTGCCAGCAGCTCTAGACAGGGCGGCAGCGAGCAGTACTTC	CASSSRQGGSEQYF
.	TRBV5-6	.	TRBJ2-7	TGTGCCAGCAGCGCAGGCGGGCCTGTGAGGGAGCAGTACTTC	CASSAGGPVREQYF